The T cell receptor beta chain described here comes from a study of control samples from healthy donors and cancer patients. The method was immunoSEQ multiplex PCR; TCRdb's version includes in-frame clones alone and lacks a portion of them. Found here are about 94,000 clones, 90% of them singletons; the top ten hold under 4%. Looked up from germline, CDR1 is LGHDT and CDR2 is YNNKEL (reference sequence). The V gene lost 6 bases and the J gene lost 5 bases, with 16 bases spanning the gap. The CDR3 extends over 15 amino acids. V gene TRBV3-1 (or the pseudogene TRBV3-2) combines with J gene TRBJ1-4; a possible D gene is TRBD1 (5 bases). The sequenced sample consisted of blood. The TCR sequence derives from a woman aged 18-30 years in good health. The chain's CDR3 is CASSPLTGGNEKLFF. The CDR3 bases are TGTGCCAGCAGTCCCTTGACCGGGGGGAATGAAAAACTGTTTTTT.